Below, 13 T cell receptor beta chains from the same sample are listed, as sequenced in a study of CD4 T cells in relation to SARS-CoV-2 and coronaviruses. TCRdb's table, derived via immunoSEQ multiplex PCR, lists solely in-frame clones and lacks some. Of approximately 43,000 clones listed, under 90% are singletons. Antigens for these TCRs are unknown. Sequencing was carried out using naive CD4+ T cells from PBMCs, cultured in vitro. Subset here: naive CD4+ T cells isolated by negative enrichment. The receptor set was obtained from an adult with COVID-19.

This chain connects TRBV27 to TRBJ2-7; 8 bases are shared with TRBD1. Germline V gene sequence: CDR1 MNHEY, CDR2 SMNVEV (reference sequence). This CDR3 is 14 amino acids long. V was pared by 8 bases and J by 7 bases, with 13 bases of the junction left unmatched. CDR3 sequence reads: CASVVSTGAGEQYF. CDR3 DNA sequence: TGTGCCAGCGTCGTATCGACAGGGGCGGGGGAGCAGTACTTC.

This chain connects TRBV29-1 to TRBJ2-1, with 8 bases lining up with TRBD2. The CDR3 length is 15 residues. V dropped 8 bases and J dropped 9; count of bases not matched to a gene: 18. CDR1 SQVTM and CDR2 ANQGSEA come from the germline V gene. CDR3 bases: TGCAGCCTAATCAGAGGGAATAGCGGGGTGGGTGAGCAGTTCTTC. It is translated as CSLIRGNSGVGEQFF.

V usage is TRBV13 and J usage is TRBJ2-1, with 13 bases identical to TRBD2. This CDR3 comprises 16 residues. CDR1 PRHDT and CDR2 FYEKMQ come from the germline V gene (reference sequence). The trim removed 5 bases at V and 8 bases at J, leaving 9 bases unmatched. The CDR3 sequence is CASSGTSGKSWDEQFF. CDR3 sequence (DNA): TGTGCCAGCAGCGGGACTAGCGGGAAAAGTTGGGATGAGCAGTTCTTC.

This clone appeared a single time. The rearrangement joins TRBV28 to TRBJ2-7, with a weak D call TRBD2 (5 bases). Germline CDR1 reads MDHEN; CDR2 reads SYDVKM. The V end was cut by 2 bases, the J end by 6 bases, with 8 bases between. The CDR3 has 12 residues. CDR3 coding DNA: TGTGCCAGCAGTTTAGACCGGGGCGAGCAGTACTTC. As protein: CASSLDRGEQYF.

V and J are TRBV28 and TRBJ2-7; D perhaps matches TRBD2 (6 bases). V gave up 5 bases and J gave up 7 bases, with 21 bases separating them. The CDR3 is 15 residues long. Per germline, CDR1 MDHEN and CDR2 SYDVKM. CDR3 nucleotide sequence: TGTGCCAGCAGTCAGAGACTAGTTTCGGGTAGGGAGCAGTACTTC. Residues: CASSQRLVSGREQYF.

Comment on this clone: The germline gene is not matched at one end of the junction; a read error may be the cause. The V and J genes are TRBV7-7 and TRBJ2-1, with 10 bases fitting TRBD2. CDR3 length: 15 residues. Germline V gene lookup returns CDR1 SSHAT and CDR2 FNYEAQ (reference sequence). The CDR3 protein is CASSLGLAEYNEQFF. The DNA for the CDR3 is TGTGCTAGCAGCCTCGGACTAGCGGAGTACAATGAGCAGTTCTTC.

The chain uses TRBV6-6 and TRBJ2-7, with D uncertain. Germline V gives CDR1 MNHNY, CDR2 SVGAGI (reference sequence). V was shortened by 7 bases and J by 2 bases, with 15 bases between the two germline ends. The CDR3 extends over 14 amino acids. The CDR3 protein is CASNTAVNPYEQYF. CDR3 nucleotide sequence: TGTGCCAGCAACACGGCAGTTAATCCCTACGAGCAGTACTTC.

This chain links TRBV11-2 with TRBJ2-5, with TRBD2 identical over 10 bases. There are 16 residues in the CDR3. Germline loops: CDR1 SGHAT, CDR2 FQNNGV. V trimming: 5 bases; J trimming: 1 base; junction bases outside the gene matches: 7. The CDR3 region has the DNA TGTGCCAGCAGCCCCCGGACTAGCGGACCCCAAGAGACCCAGTACTTC. Translating gives CASSPRTSGPQETQYF.

The rearrangement uses TRBV30 and TRBJ2-1; D tentatively reads TRBD1 or TRBD2 (6 bases each). From germline, CDR1 is GTSNPN and CDR2 SVGIG (reference sequence). CDR3 size: 14 residues. V lost 8 bases, J lost 5 bases, and 19 bases lay in between. CDR3 protein: CAGGMGLRNNEQFF. The CDR3, as DNA: TGTGCCGGGGGCATGGGACTCCGAAACAATGAGCAGTTCTTC.

Here the CDR3 DNA reads TGCAGTGCTAGTTCGTTGGACCGCCGCTCCACAGATACGCAGTATTTT. It yields the protein CSASSLDRRSTDTQYF. The chain links TRBV20-1 to TRBJ2-3, with D unresolved. The CDR3 contains 16 residues. The ends were cut back, 3 bases at V and 2 bases at J, with 18 bases in the middle. Germline assignment: CDR1 DFQATT and CDR2 SNEGSKA (reference sequence).

V usage is TRBV7-2 and J usage is TRBJ2-1, with D possibly matching TRBD1 (5 bases). This CDR3 comprises 14 residues. Trimming removed 2 bases at V and 9 bases at J, with 14 bases between. Germline CDR1 reads SGHTA; CDR2 reads FQGNSA. As DNA, the CDR3 is TGTGCCAGCAGCTTACCCTGGCTACAGGCTGAGCAGTTCTTC. Translated: CASSLPWLQAEQFF. The entire variable domain, with the rest obtained from reference TRBV7-2 and TRBJ2-1, is as follows: GAGVSQSPSNKVTEKGKDVELRCDPISGHTALYWYRQSLGQGLEFLIYFQGNSAPDKSGLPSDRFSAERTGGSVSTLTIQRTQQEDSAVYLCASSLPWLQAEQFFGPGTRLTVL.

The chain is built from TRBV3-1 (or the pseudogene TRBV3-2) and TRBJ2-1; D not resolved. Trimming pared 0 bases from V and 9 bases from J, leaving 15 bases between. Germline CDR1 LGHDT, CDR2 YNNKEL (reference sequence). The CDR3 loop spans 15 amino acids. As DNA, the CDR3 is TGTGCCAGCAGCCAAGATCAAAGCATTACTACTGAGCAGTTCTTC. It encodes CASSQDQSITTEQFF.

The rearrangement joins TRBV18 to TRBJ1-2; D may be TRBD1 (6 bases). V lost 2 bases and J 6 bases, leaving 10 bases between the germline ends. The length of the CDR3 is 13 residues. Per the germline V gene, CDR1 is KGHSH and CDR2 is LQKENI. CDR3 DNA sequence: TGTGCCAGCTCACCAAACAACAGGGATGGCTACACCTTC. Translated, it gives CASSPNNRDGYTF.